One T cell receptor beta chain is described in this entry. The data were taken from a study of blood T cell repertoires in COVID-19. On the study more broadly: PBMCs, B-cell-depleted T cells, or T cells provided the cDNA or gDNA that made up the material.

This CDR3 has 14 amino acids. V lost 4 bases to trimming and J lost 0 bases, with 9 bases between them. From germline, CDR1 is SGHRS and CDR2 YFSETQ. Original methodology: Reference gene primer amplification gave nucleated cell count estimates. Data came from immunoSEQ multiplex PCR; TCRdb stores just in-frame clones and leaves some out. The V and J calls and the clone size are those of that table, but D and trimming were determined from the DNA. The sample includes some 250,000 clones, about three quarters seen only once; the top ten take 3% to 3.5%. The receptor's source is a woman aged 80 or over with acute or convalescent COVID-19. Sequenced material: peripheral blood. The chain carries TRBV5-1 and TRBJ2-3; D call uncertain. CDR3 loop: CASSLSTSTDTQYF. DNA for the CDR3: TGCGCCAGCAGCCTATCCACTAGCACAGATACGCAGTATTTT.